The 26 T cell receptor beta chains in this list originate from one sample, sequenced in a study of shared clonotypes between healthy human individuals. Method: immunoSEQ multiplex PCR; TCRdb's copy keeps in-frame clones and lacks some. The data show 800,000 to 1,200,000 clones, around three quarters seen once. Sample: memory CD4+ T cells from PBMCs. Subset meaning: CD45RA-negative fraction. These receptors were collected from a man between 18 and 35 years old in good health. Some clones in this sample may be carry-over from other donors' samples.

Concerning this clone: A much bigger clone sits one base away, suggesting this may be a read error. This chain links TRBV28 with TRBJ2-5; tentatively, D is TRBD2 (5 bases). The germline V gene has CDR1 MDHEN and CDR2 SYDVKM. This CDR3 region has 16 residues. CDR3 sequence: CASRSPRASPQEIQYF. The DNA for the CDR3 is TGTGCCAGCAGGTCGCCGCGGGCCTCGCCCCAAGAGATCCAGTACTTC.

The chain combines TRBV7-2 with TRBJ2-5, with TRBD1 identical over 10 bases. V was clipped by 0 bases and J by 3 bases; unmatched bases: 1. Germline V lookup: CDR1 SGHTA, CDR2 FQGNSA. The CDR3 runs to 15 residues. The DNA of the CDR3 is TGTGCCAGCAGCTTAGCCGGGACAGGGGAAGAGACCCAGTACTTC. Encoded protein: CASSLAGTGEETQYF.

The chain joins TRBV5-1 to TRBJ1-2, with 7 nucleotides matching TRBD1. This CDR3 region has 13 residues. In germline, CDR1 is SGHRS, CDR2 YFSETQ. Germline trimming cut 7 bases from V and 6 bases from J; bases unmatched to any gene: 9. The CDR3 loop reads CASAGGGGDGYTF. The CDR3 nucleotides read TGCGCCAGCGCAGGAGGGGGCGGAGATGGCTACACCTTC. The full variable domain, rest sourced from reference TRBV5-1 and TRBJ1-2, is KAGVTQTPRYLIKTRGQQVTLSCSPISGHRSVSWYQQTPGQGLQFLFEYFSETQRNKGNFPGRFSGRQFSNSRSEMNVSTLELGDSALYLCASAGGGGDGYTFGSGTRLTVV.

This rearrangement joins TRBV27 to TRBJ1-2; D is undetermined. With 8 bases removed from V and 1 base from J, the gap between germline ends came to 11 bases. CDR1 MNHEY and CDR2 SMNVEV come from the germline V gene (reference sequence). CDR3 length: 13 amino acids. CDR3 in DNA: TGTGCCAGCGGCACAGCTCATAACTATGGCTACACCTTC. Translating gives CASGTAHNYGYTF.

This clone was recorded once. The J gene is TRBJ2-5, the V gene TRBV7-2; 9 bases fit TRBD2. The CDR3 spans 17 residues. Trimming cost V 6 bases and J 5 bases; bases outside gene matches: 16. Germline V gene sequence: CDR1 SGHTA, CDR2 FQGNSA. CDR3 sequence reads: CASSLGPAGGGQETQYF. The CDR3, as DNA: TGTGCCAGCAGTCTCGGGCCAGCGGGAGGAGGGCAGGAGACCCAGTACTTC.

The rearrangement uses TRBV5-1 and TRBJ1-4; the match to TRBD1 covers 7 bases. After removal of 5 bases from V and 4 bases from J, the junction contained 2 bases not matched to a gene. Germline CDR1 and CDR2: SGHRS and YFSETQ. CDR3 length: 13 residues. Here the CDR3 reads CASRRDSNEKLFF. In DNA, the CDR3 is TGCGCCAGCAGGCGGGACAGTAATGAAAAACTGTTTTTT.

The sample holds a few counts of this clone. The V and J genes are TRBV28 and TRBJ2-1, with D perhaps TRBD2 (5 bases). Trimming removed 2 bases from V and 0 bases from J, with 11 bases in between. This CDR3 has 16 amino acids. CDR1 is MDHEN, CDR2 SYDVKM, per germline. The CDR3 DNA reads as TGTGCCAGCAGTTTAATAGGAGGAAGCTCCTACAATGAGCAGTTCTTC. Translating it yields CASSLIGGSSYNEQFF.

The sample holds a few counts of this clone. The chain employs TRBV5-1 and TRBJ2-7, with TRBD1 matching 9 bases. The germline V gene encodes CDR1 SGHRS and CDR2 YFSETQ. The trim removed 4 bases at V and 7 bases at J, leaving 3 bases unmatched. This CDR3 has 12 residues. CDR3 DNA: TGCGCCAGCAGCCGACAGGGGGAAGAGCAGTACTTC. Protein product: CASSRQGEEQYF.

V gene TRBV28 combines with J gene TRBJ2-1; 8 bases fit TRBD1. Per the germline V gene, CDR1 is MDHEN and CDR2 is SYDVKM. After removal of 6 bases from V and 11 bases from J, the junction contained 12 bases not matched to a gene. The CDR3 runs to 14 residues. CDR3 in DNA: TGTGCCAGCAGCAGTCGACAGGGGCCCATGAAGCAGTTCTTC. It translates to CASSSRQGPMKQFF.

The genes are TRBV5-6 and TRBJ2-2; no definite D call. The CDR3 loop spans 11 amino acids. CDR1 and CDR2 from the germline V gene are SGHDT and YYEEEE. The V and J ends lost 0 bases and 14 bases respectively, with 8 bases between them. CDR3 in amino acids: CASSLAGILFF. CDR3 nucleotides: TGTGCCAGCAGCTTGGCGGGCATACTGTTTTTT. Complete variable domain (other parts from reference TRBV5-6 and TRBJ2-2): DAGVTQSPTHLIKTRGQQVTLRCSPKSGHDTVSWYQQALGQGPQFIFQYYEEEERQRGNFPDRFSGHQFPNYSSELNVNALLLGDSALYLCASSLAGILFFGEGSRLTVL.

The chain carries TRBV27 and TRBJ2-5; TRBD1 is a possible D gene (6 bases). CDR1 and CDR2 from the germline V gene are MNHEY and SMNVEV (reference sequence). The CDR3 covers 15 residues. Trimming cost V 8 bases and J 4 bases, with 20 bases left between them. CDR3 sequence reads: CASGRTVSFRETQYF. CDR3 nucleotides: TGTGCCAGCGGAAGGACAGTCTCTTTCAGAGAGACCCAGTACTTC.

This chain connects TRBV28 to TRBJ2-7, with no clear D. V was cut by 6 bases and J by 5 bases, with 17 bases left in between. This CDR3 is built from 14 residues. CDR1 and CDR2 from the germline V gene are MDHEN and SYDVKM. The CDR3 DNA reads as TGTGCCAGCAGCCCAAGACAAACCCTCGACGAGCAGTACTTC. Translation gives CASSPRQTLDEQYF.

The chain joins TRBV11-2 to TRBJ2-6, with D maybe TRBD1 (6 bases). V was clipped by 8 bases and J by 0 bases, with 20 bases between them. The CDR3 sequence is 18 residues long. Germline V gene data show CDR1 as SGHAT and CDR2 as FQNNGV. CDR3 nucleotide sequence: TGTGCCAGCCGTCACTGGGCAGGGGTAGGCTCTGGGGCCAACGTCCTGACTTTC. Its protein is CASRHWAGVGSGANVLTF.

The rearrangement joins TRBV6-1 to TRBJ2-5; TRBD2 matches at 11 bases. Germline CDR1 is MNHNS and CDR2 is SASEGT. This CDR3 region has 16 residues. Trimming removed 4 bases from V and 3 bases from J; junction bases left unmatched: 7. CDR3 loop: CASSASRLAGKETQYF. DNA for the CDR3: TGTGCCAGCAGTGCCAGCCGACTAGCGGGAAAAGAGACCCAGTACTTC.

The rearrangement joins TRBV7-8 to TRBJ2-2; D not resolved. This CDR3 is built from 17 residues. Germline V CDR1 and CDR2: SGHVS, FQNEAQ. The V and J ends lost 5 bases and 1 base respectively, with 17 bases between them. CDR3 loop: CASSTIPFILNTGELFF. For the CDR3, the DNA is TGTGCCAGCAGCACCATTCCATTTATCCTGAACACCGGGGAGCTGTTTTTT.

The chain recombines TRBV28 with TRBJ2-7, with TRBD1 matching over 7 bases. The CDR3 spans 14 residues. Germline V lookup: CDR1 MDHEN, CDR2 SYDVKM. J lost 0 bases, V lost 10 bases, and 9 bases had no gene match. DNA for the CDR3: TGTGCCACCCTACCGGGACAGACCTCCTACGAGCAGTACTTC. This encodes CATLPGQTSYEQYF. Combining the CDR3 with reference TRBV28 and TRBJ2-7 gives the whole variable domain DVKVTQSSRYLVKRTGEKVFLECVQDMDHENMFWYRQDPGLGLRLIYFSYDVKMKEKGDIPEGYSVSREKKERFSLILESASTNQTSMYLCATLPGQTSYEQYFGPGTRLTVT.

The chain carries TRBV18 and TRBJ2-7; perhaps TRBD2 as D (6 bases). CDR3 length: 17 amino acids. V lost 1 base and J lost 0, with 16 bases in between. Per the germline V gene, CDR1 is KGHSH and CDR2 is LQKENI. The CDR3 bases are TGTGCCAGCTCACCACTCTCGGCAAGCGGGCCCTCCTACGAGCAGTACTTC. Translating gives CASSPLSASGPSYEQYF.

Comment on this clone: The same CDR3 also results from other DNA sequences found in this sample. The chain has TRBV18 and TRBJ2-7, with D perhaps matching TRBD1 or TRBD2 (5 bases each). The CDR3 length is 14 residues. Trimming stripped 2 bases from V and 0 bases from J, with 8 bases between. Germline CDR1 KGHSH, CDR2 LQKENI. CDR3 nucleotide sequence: TGTGCCAGCTCACCAGGGACGGGCTCCTACGAGCAGTACTTC. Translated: CASSPGTGSYEQYF.

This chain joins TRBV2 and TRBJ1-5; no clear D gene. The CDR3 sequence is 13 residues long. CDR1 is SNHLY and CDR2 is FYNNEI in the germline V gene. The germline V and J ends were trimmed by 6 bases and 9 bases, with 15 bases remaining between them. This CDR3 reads CASSAQFTGPQHF. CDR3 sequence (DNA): TGTGCCAGCAGCGCCCAATTCACGGGGCCCCAGCATTTT. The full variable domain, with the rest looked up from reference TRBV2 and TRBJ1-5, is EPEVTQTPSHQVTQMGQEVILRCVPISNHLYFYWYRQILGQKVEFLVSFYNNEISEKSEIFDDQFSVERPDGSNFTLKIRSTKLEDSAMYFCASSAQFTGPQHFGDGTRLSIL.

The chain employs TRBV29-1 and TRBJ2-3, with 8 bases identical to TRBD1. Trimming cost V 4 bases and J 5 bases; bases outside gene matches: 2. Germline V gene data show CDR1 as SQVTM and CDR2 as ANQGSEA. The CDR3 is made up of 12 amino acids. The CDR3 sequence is CSVARGRDTQYF. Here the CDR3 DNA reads TGCAGCGTTGCCAGGGGGCGAGATACGCAGTATTTT.

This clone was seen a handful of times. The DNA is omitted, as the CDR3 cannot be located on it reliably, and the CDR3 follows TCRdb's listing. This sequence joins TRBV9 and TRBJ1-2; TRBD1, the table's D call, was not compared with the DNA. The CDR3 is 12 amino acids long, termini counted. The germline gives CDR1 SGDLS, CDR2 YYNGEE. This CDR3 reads CASSVGRGALTF.

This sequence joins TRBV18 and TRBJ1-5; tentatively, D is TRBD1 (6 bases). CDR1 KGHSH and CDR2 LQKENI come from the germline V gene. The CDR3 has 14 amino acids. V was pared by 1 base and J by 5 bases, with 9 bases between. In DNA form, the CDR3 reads TGTGCCAGCTCACCACAAGGGGGGCATCAGCCCCAGCATTTT. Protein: CASSPQGGHQPQHF.

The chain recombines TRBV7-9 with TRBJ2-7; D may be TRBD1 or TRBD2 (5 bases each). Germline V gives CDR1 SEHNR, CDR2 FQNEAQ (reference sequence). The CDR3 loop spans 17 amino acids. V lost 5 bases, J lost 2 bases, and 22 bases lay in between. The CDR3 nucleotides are TGTGCCAGCAGCCCTCGAGGGGTTCCACCTTTTGCCTACGAGCAGTACTTC. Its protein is CASSPRGVPPFAYEQYF. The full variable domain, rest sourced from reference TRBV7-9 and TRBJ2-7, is DTGVSQNPRHKITKRGQNVTFRCDPISEHNRLYWYRQTLGQGPEFLTYFQNEAQLEKSRLLSDRFSAERPKGSFSTLEIQRTEQGDSAMYLCASSPRGVPPFAYEQYFGPGTRLTVT.

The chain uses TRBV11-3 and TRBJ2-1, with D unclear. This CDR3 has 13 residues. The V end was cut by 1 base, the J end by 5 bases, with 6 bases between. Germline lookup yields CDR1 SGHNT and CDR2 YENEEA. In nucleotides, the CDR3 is TGTGCCAGCAGCTTAGTTCCAGACAATGAGCAGTTCTTC. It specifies CASSLVPDNEQFF.

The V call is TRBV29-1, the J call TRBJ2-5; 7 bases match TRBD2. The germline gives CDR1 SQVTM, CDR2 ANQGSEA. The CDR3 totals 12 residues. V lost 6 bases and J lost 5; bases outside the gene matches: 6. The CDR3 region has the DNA TGCAGCGTAGGGAGGGAGGGGGAGACCCAGTACTTC. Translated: CSVGREGETQYF.

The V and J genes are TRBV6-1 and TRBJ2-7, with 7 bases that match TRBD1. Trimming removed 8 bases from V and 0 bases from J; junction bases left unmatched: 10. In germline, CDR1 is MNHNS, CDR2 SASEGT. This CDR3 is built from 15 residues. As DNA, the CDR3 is TGTGCCAGCTTTCCTCAGACAGGGAACTCCTACGAGCAGTACTTC. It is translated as CASFPQTGNSYEQYF.